This T cell receptor (beta chain) is from a study of shared clonotypes between healthy human individuals. Overall study findings and caveats: There were few donors, and this limited the genetic and exposure-history diversity represented. Compared with clonotypes that all four donors shared, non-shared clonotypes had lower generation probabilities.

This CDR3 region has 15 residues. Germline V lookup: CDR1 MDHEN, CDR2 SYDVKM. The V end lost 6 bases, the J end lost 6 bases, and 18 bases lay between the germline ends. Replicate sorted-subset PCRs were loaded with around 200 ng DNA, 29,000 or so T cell genomes. This table comes from immunoSEQ multiplex PCR, and its TCRdb copy is limited to in-frame clones, with some not included. The sample has over a million clones, 78% seen once. A note on this clone: What it binds is unknown.

Splitting the CD4+ cells yielded a CD45RA+ naive subset and a CD45RA-negative memory subset. This TCR derives from a man aged 18 to 30 in good health. Some clones in this sample may be carry-over from other donors' samples. The chain recombines TRBV28 with TRBJ2-1; TRBD1 might be the D (6 bases). The sample comprised memory CD4+ T cells from PBMCs. Subset meaning: CD45RA-negative fraction. This CDR3 is CASSPRGIWGNEQFF. CDR3 nucleotides: TGTGCCAGCAGCCCTAGGGGGATCTGGGGCAATGAGCAGTTCTTC.